Below, one TCR beta chain is given with its context. This clonotype was observed at least ten times. Its target antigen remains unknown. Base-call qualities are not available, and no considerably larger clone is one nucleotide away. This was a case-control study nested in a cohort of healthcare workers in London, UK, who had nasopharyngeal swab PCR tests and blood samples taken every week. Healthcare workers were recruited during the week of the UK lockdown, between 23 and 31 March 2020, and followed weekly for up to roughly 15 weeks. These data come from a study of early T cells in non-severe SARS-CoV-2 infection (dated by TCRdb to 2020 to 2023). Notes on the research overall: Bulk RNA from unsorted whole blood was used for TCR sequencing, so alpha and beta chains could not be paired. Here is what the overall study found, with its caveats: Matching against VDJdb was skewed toward anti-spike CD8 responses, likely underestimated virus-specific expansions, and missed private and CD4 specificities.

Looking up the germline V gene yields CDR1 SGHVS and CDR2 FNYEAQ. V has 5 bases trimmed and J has 5 bases trimmed; junction bases matching no gene number 3. CDR3 length: 15 amino acids, cysteine to phenylalanine. The only DNA kept is the CDR3, 45 bases in frame from the first base. Library method: 5' RACE. The sequencing machine was a NextSeq 500. Unique molecular identifiers were attached to individual cDNA molecules in the TCR library protocol so that sequencing error and PCR bias could be corrected. Sequencing covered both TCR alpha and beta chains, and within each sample the abundances of alpha and beta sequences were tightly co-correlated. As for the original processing: V gene, J gene and CDR3 annotation of TCR sequences was performed with Decombinator V4. Expanded TCRs were defined as changing significantly between any two time points under a Poisson model with p below 0.0001. Abundances of TCRs were expressed as counts per million after normalisation to the total number of TCRs sequenced in each sample. TRAV1-2 paired with TRAJ12, TRAJ20 or TRAJ33 defined MAIT TCRs, while TRAV10 paired with TRAJ18 defined iNKT TCRs. VDJdb, accessed 1 November 2021, was searched for CMV, EBV and SARS-CoV-2 annotated TCRs, with TCRs annotated for multiple antigens excluded. The public reads were reanalyzed by TCRdb: fastp trimming at Q25, MiXCR alignment, in-frame beta chains only. Each record represents a unique CDR3 protein, reported with the most common genes and DNA among its rows. These V and J calls rely on TCRdb rather than the paper's analysis. The sample data list roughly 48,000 distinct CDR3 sequences, and less than 4.5% of these were observed just once. 5% to 6.5% of the sample rests with the top ten.

The receptor was isolated from an adult who was a healthcare worker with PCR-confirmed SARS-CoV-2 infection or an uninfected control (not recorded which). In this chain, TRBV7-6 is recombined with TRBJ1-6, and TRBD1 aligns with 10 junction nucleotides. Sequencing used whole blood. At the DNA level, the sequence is TGTGCCAGCAGCCTAGGGACAGGGGATAATTCACCCCTCCACTTT. The translation is CASSLGTGDNSPLHF. With the rest looked up from the reference TRBV7-6 and TRBJ1-6 genes rather than sequenced, the full variable domain is GAGVSQSPRYKVTKRGQDVALRCDPISGHVSLYWYRQALGQGPEFLTYFNYEAQQDKSGLPNDRFSAERPEGSISTLTIQRTEQRDSAMYRCASSLGTGDNSPLHFGNGTRLTVT.